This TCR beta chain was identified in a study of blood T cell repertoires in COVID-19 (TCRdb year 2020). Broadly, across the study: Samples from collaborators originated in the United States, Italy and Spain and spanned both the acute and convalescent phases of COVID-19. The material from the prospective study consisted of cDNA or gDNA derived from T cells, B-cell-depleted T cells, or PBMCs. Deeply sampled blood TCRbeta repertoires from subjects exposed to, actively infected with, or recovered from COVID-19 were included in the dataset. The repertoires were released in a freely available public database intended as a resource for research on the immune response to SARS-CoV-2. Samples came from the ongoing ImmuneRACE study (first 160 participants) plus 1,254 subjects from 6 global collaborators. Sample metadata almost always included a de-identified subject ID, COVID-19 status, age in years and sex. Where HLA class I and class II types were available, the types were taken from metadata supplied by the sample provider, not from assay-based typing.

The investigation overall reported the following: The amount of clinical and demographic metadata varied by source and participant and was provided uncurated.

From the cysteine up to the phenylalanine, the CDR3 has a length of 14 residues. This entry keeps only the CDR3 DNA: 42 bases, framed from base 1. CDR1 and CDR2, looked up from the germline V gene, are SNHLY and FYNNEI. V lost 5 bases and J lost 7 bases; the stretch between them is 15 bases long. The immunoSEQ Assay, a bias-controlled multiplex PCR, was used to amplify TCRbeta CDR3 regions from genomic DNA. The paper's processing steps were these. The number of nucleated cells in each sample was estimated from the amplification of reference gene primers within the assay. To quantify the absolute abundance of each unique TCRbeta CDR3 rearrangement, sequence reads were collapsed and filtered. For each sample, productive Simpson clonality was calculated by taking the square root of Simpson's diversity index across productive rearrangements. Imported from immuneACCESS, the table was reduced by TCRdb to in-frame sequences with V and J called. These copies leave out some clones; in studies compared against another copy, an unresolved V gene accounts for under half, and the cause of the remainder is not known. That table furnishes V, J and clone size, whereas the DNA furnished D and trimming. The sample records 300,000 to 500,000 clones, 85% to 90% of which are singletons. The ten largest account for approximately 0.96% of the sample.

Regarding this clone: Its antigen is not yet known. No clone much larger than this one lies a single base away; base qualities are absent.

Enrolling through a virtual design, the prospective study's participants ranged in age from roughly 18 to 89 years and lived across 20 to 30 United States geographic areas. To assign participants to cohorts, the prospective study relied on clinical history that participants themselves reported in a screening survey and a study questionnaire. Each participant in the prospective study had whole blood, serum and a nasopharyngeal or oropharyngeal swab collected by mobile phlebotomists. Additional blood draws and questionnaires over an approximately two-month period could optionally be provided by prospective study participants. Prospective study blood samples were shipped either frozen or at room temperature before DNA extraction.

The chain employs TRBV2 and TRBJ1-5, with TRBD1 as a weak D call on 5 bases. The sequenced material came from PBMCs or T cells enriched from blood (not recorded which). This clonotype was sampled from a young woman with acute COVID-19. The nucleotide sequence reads TGTGCCAGCAGTTGGGATAGGGGAGGGCAGCCCCAGCATTTT. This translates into CASSWDRGGQPQHF.